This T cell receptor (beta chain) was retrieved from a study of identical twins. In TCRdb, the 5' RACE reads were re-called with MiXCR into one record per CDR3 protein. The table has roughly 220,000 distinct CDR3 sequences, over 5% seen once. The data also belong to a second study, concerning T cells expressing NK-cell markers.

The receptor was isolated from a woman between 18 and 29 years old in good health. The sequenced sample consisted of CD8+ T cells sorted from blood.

Here the CDR3 reads CASSPGANPYEQYF. CDR3 nucleotide sequence: TGTGCCAGCAGTCCAGGAGCTAATCCCTACGAGCAGTACTTC. The J gene is TRBJ2-7, the V gene TRBV27; D call uncertain. CDR1 and CDR2 (germline): MNHEY, SMNVEV (reference sequence). This CDR3 is 14 amino acids long. Trimming pared 5 bases from V and 2 bases from J, leaving 13 bases between.